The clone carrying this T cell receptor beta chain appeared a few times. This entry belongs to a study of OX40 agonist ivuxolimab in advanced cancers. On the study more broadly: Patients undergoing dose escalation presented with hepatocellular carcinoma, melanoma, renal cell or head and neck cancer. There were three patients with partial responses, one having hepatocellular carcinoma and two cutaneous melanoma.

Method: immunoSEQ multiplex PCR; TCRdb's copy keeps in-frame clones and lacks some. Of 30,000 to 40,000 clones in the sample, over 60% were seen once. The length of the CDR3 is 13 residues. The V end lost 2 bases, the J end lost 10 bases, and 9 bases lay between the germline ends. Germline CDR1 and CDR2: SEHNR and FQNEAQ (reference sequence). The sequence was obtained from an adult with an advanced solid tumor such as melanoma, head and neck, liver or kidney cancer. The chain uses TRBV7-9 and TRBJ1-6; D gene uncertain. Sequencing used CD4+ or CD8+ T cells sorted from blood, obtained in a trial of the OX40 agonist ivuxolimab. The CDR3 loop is CASSLSWQSPLHF. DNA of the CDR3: TGTGCCAGCAGCTTATCGTGGCAATCACCCCTCCACTTT.